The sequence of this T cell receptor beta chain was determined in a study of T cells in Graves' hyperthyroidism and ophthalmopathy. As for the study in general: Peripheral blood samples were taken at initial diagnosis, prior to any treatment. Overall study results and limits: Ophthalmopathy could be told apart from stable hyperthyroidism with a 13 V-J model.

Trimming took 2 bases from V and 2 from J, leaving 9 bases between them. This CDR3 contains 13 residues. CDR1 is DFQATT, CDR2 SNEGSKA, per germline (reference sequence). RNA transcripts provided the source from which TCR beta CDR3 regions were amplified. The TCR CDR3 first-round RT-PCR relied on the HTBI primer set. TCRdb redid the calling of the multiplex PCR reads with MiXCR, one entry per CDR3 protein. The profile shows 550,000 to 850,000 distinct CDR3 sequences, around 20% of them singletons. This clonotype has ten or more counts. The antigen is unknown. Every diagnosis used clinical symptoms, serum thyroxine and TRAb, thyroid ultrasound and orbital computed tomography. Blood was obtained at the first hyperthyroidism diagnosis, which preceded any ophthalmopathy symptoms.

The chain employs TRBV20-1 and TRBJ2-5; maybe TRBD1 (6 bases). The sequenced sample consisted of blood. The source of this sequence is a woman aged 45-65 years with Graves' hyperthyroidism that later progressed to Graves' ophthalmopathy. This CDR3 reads CSARRGGQETQYF. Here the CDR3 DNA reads TGCAGTGCTAGAAGAGGGGGTCAAGAGACCCAGTACTTC.